The sequence of this T cell receptor beta chain was determined in a study of shared clonotypes between healthy human individuals. The repertoire was sequenced with immunoSEQ multiplex PCR; TCRdb's copy has only in-frame clones and lacks some. Of 2 million to 2.5 million clones detected, around 95% appear once; the ten largest clones hold more than 0.1%. J was trimmed by 1 base and V by 6 bases; bases with no gene match: 2. This CDR3 comprises 16 residues. Germline CDR1 and CDR2: SNHLY and FYNNEI. The chain is built from TRBV2 and TRBJ2-2; TRBD2 aligns across 13 bases. This receptor was taken from a man younger than 35 in good health. Sequenced: naive CD4+ T cells sorted from blood. Subset denoted: CD45RA+ positively selected. The CDR3 region has the DNA TGTGCCAGCAGAGGGACTAGCGGGATGAACACCGGGGAGCTGTTTTTT. Translated: CASRGTSGMNTGELFF.